The sequence of this TCR beta chain was determined in a study of blood T cell repertoires in COVID-19. Study in general: Samples of COVID-19 (acute and convalescent) were obtained from the United States, Italy and Spain.

In the authors' methods: Estimates of nucleated cell counts were drawn from the amplification of reference gene primers. Only in-frame clones appear in the TCRdb table, and some are missing; sequencing was by immunoSEQ multiplex PCR. V, J and clone size derive from that table, while D and trimming were established from the DNA sequence. The sample holds around 300,000 clones, around 88% seen once. This CDR3 contains 16 residues. Germline CDR1 is MDHEN and CDR2 is SYDVKM. V dropped 3 bases and J dropped 1 base, with 15 bases sitting between them. It was during active infection that Seattle patients were enrolled and then longitudinally followed.

This chain joins TRBV28 and TRBJ1-1; D is uncertain. Sequencing was performed on peripheral blood. The sequence was collected from a woman between 65 and 79 years old with COVID-19, enrolled during active disease. CDR3: CASSFSERAPNTEAFF. CDR3 in DNA: TGTGCCAGCAGTTTCTCCGAGAGGGCCCCGAACACTGAAGCTTTCTTT.